The 24 T cell receptor beta chains reported below all come from one sample, sequenced in a study of blood T cell repertoires in COVID-19. Assay: immunoSEQ multiplex PCR; the TCRdb copy retains only in-frame clones and omits some. The table lists almost 250,000 clones, around nine tenths of them singletons. Input material: peripheral blood. The receptors were sampled from a woman aged 55 to 70 who had recovered from COVID-19.

The rearrangement links TRBV7-9 to TRBJ1-6, with unresolved D. V was shortened by 3 bases and J by 8 bases, with 8 bases between the two germline ends. The CDR3 totals 13 residues. CDR1 and CDR2 from the germline V gene are SEHNR and FQNEAQ (reference sequence). CDR3: CASSFYSDSPLHF. CDR3 in DNA: TGTGCCAGCAGCTTCTATTCGGATTCACCCCTCCACTTT. The entire variable domain, with the rest obtained from reference TRBV7-9 and TRBJ1-6, is as follows: DTGVSQNPRHKITKRGQNVTFRCDPISEHNRLYWYRQTLGQGPEFLTYFQNEAQLEKSRLLSDRFSAERPKGSFSTLEIQRTEQGDSAMYLCASSFYSDSPLHFGNGTRLTVT.

This chain connects TRBV7-8 to TRBJ1-6; possible D gene TRBD1, 5 bases. V was pared by 4 bases and J by 9 bases, with 13 bases between. Germline V lookup: CDR1 SGHVS, CDR2 FQNEAQ. CDR3 length: 14 amino acids. Here the CDR3 reads CASSWGGEGSPLHF. The DNA of the CDR3 is TGTGCCAGCAGCTGGGGGGGTGAAGGTTCACCCCTCCACTTT.

The chain is built from TRBV29-1 and TRBJ2-1; the match to TRBD1 covers 8 bases. The V and J ends lost 8 bases and 5 bases, in that order; junction bases with no gene match: 8. Germline V gene lookup returns CDR1 SQVTM and CDR2 ANQGSEA. This CDR3 has 13 residues. CDR3 protein: CSIPGQADNEQFF. Written as DNA, the CDR3 is TGCAGCATTCCGGGACAGGCGGACAATGAGCAGTTCTTC.

This sequence joins TRBV18 and TRBJ1-5; no definite D call. The CDR3 is 13 residues long. The V end was cut by 3 bases, the J end by 4 bases, with 7 bases between. Germline-derived CDR1 and CDR2 are KGHSH and LQKENI. CDR3 sequence (DNA): TGTGCCAGCTCACCTGCGATTAATCAGCCCCAGCATTTT. Encoded protein: CASSPAINQPQHF.

The gene calls are TRBV28 and TRBJ2-3, with a weak D call TRBD2 (5 bases). Between the trimmed V and J ends, which lost 7 bases and 8 bases, there was a span of 16 bases. Per the germline V gene, CDR1 is MDHEN and CDR2 is SYDVKM. The CDR3 covers 13 residues. The CDR3 sequence is CASMGLRGGTQYF. CDR3 nucleotide sequence: TGTGCCAGCATGGGCTTACGGGGTGGTACGCAGTATTTT.

The V call is TRBV28, the J call TRBJ2-5; possible D gene TRBD2, 6 bases. V was cut by 4 bases and J by 7 bases, with 13 bases left in between. CDR1 is MDHEN, CDR2 SYDVKM, per germline. CDR3 length: 13 residues. CDR3 DNA: TGTGCCAGCAGTTATGGATGGCGGGGGACCCAGTACTTC. This translates into CASSYGWRGTQYF.

This chain uses TRBV2 with TRBJ1-6, with 7 positions matching TRBD1. This CDR3 comprises 15 residues. V dropped 4 bases and J dropped 11; count of bases not matched to a gene: 11. Germline values: CDR1 SNHLY, CDR2 FYNNEI. In DNA, the CDR3 is TGTGCCAGCAGTGTAACCGGGACAGTTTCTCCACCCCTCCACTTT. Protein product: CASSVTGTVSPPLHF.

The chain combines TRBV7-2 with TRBJ1-1; D not certain. Trimming shortened V by 1 base and J by 6 bases, and 9 bases separated the two germline ends. The CDR3 is 13 amino acids. Germline V gives CDR1 SGHTA, CDR2 FQGNSA. The CDR3 DNA follows: TGTGCCAGCAGCTTAGGGTTTGAGGCTGAAGCTTTCTTT. It is translated as CASSLGFEAEAFF. Combining the CDR3 with reference TRBV7-2 and TRBJ1-1 gives the whole variable domain GAGVSQSPSNKVTEKGKDVELRCDPISGHTALYWYRQSLGQGLEFLIYFQGNSAPDKSGLPSDRFSAERTGGSVSTLTIQRTQQEDSAVYLCASSLGFEAEAFFGQGTRLTVV.

There are a few counts of this clone. V usage is TRBV5-5 and J usage is TRBJ1-5; no clear D gene. The CDR3 has 15 residues. Germline V gene lookup returns CDR1 SGHKS and CDR2 YYEKEE (reference sequence). Trimming took 0 bases from V and 3 from J, leaving 10 bases between them. DNA for the CDR3: TGTGCCAGCAGCTTGGGTAGCCCCGACAATCAGCCCCAGCATTTT. Its protein product is CASSLGSPDNQPQHF. Together with reference TRBV5-5 and TRBJ1-5, the CDR3 gives the full variable domain: DAGVTQSPTHLIKTRGQQVTLRCSPISGHKSVSWYQQVLGQGPQFIFQYYEKEERGRGNFPDRFSARQFPNYSSELNVNALLLGDSALYLCASSLGSPDNQPQHFGDGTRLSIL.

This chain joins TRBV7-9 and TRBJ1-4, with D perhaps TRBD1 (6 bases). Germline CDR1 and CDR2: SEHNR and FQNEAQ (reference sequence). V dropped 3 bases and J dropped 6 bases, with 8 bases sitting between them. The CDR3 is 13 amino acids. The chain's CDR3 is CASSFNRDEKLFF. CDR3 DNA sequence: TGTGCCAGCAGCTTTAACAGGGATGAAAAACTGTTTTTT. Full variable domain (remainder filled in from reference TRBV7-9 and TRBJ1-4): DTGVSQNPRHKITKRGQNVTFRCDPISEHNRLYWYRQTLGQGPEFLTYFQNEAQLEKSRLLSDRFSAERPKGSFSTLEIQRTEQGDSAMYLCASSFNRDEKLFFGSGTQLSVL.

The chain uses TRBV5-1 and TRBJ2-2; TRBD1 matches at 9 bases. Germline CDR1 SGHRS, CDR2 YFSETQ. The trim removed 4 bases at V and 2 bases at J, leaving 3 bases unmatched. CDR3 length: 15 amino acids. This CDR3 reads CASSRTGDNTGELFF. CDR3 in DNA: TGCGCCAGCAGCCGGACAGGGGACAACACCGGGGAGCTGTTTTTT.

The genes are TRBV19 and TRBJ1-5; 10 bases align to TRBD1. J was trimmed by 1 base and V by 6 bases; bases with no gene match: 6. This CDR3 region has 16 residues. CDR1 and CDR2 (germline): LNHDA, SQIVND (reference sequence). This CDR3 reads CASSDRGRTSNQPQHF. The CDR3, as DNA: TGTGCCAGTAGCGACAGGGGGCGGACGAGCAATCAGCCCCAGCATTTT.

The chain couples TRBV7-9 to TRBJ2-7, with 10 bases identical to TRBD1. The CDR3 spans 15 residues. Germline values: CDR1 SEHNR, CDR2 FQNEAQ (reference sequence). The V gene end was trimmed by 5 bases and the J gene end by 3 bases; junction bases not matched to a gene: 7. The CDR3 coding sequence is TGTGCCAGCAGCGCACCGGGACAGGGGATCTACGAGCAGTACTTC. Its translation is CASSAPGQGIYEQYF.

The V and J genes are TRBV6-5 and TRBJ1-2, with TRBD1 matching 7 bases. The V and J ends lost 6 bases and 4 bases, in that order; junction bases with no gene match: 5. The CDR3 runs to 13 residues. Germline V gene data show CDR1 as MNHEY and CDR2 as SVGAGI. CDR3 region: CASRQTGLYGYTF. The CDR3 DNA reads TGTGCCAGCAGACAGACAGGGCTCTATGGCTACACCTTC.

DNA for the CDR3: TGCGCCAGCAGTAACGTAGTCCGGGACACTGAAGCTTTCTTT. It yields the protein CASSNVVRDTEAFF. The V gene is TRBV23-1, the J gene TRBJ1-1; D is undetermined. TRBV23-1 is identified as an open reading frame with a role that is uncertain. Trimming took off 5 bases at V and 3 bases at J, with 13 bases between the two ends. The CDR3 sequence is 14 residues long.

The genes are TRBV5-1 and TRBJ2-1; 7 nucleotides agree with TRBD1. CDR1 and CDR2 (germline): SGHRS, YFSETQ. The junction had 6 bases not matched to a gene; V was cut back by 0 bases and J by 6 bases. The CDR3 is 15 amino acids. Here the CDR3 reads CASSLETGWSNEQFF. The DNA for the CDR3 is TGCGCCAGCAGCTTGGAGACAGGGTGGAGCAATGAGCAGTTCTTC.

The gene calls are TRBV24-1 and TRBJ2-3; 9 bases fit TRBD1. V shed 3 bases, J shed 5 bases, and the junction held 5 bases outside the gene matches. The germline V gene has CDR1 KGHDR and CDR2 SFDVKD. The CDR3 totals 15 residues. CDR3 nucleotides: TGTGCCACCAGTGATGACCGGGACAGGGTAGATACGCAGTATTTT. Protein product: CATSDDRDRVDTQYF.

The sample holds many counts of this clone. V usage is TRBV21-1 and J usage is TRBJ2-7; the table's TRBD2 call for D was not verified on the DNA. TRBV21-1 is an annotated pseudogene. This CDR3 is built from 16 residues. CDR3 coding DNA: TGTGCCAGCAGCAAAGCAAGGCGGGGGGTCTACTACGAGCAGTACTTC. Translated: CASSKARRGVYYEQYF.

This clone has only a few counts. This CDR3 is CASSPRDRGRGNIQYF. CDR3 nucleotide sequence: TGTGCCAGCAGCCCCCGGGACAGGGGGCGCGGAAACATTCAGTACTTC. This sequence joins TRBV5-4 and TRBJ2-4, with 12 bases matching TRBD1. The CDR3 spans 16 residues. Germline V gives CDR1 SGHNT, CDR2 YYREEE (reference sequence). The ends lost 4 bases at V and 6 bases at J; junction bases unmatched: 8.

This clone was detected once. The chain carries TRBV4-2 and TRBJ2-1, with TRBD2 as a possible D gene (5 bases). Germline CDR1 and CDR2: LGHNA and YNFKEQ. V was pared by 0 bases and J by 2 bases, with 11 bases between. This CDR3 has 16 residues. The CDR3 spells CASSQERLATYNEQFF. CDR3 in DNA: TGTGCCAGCAGCCAAGAGAGGTTAGCGACCTACAATGAGCAGTTCTTC.

The chain has TRBV7-2 and TRBJ1-5; tentatively, D is TRBD1 (5 bases). The CDR3 has 14 amino acids. Germline CDR1 SGHTA, CDR2 FQGNSA. V was clipped by 4 bases and J by 11 bases, with 18 bases between them. Here the CDR3 reads CASSSAPIGGTQHF. CDR3 nucleotide sequence: TGTGCCAGCAGCTCGGCCCCTATTGGGGGGACCCAGCATTTT. Drawing the rest from reference TRBV7-2 and TRBJ1-5, the complete variable domain is GAGVSQSPSNKVTEKGKDVELRCDPISGHTALYWYRQSLGQGLEFLIYFQGNSAPDKSGLPSDRFSAERTGGSVSTLTIQRTQQEDSAVYLCASSSAPIGGTQHFGDGTRLSIL.

This clone appeared a few times. The CDR3 nucleotides are TGTGCCAGCAGTTATACGGGCCGTGGGGGGGCCCACACCGGGGAGCTGTTTTTT. Protein product: CASSYTGRGGAHTGELFF. This chain connects TRBV6-2 or TRBV6-3 to TRBJ2-2; possibly TRBD2 for D (7 bases). V lost 3 bases and J lost 3, with 20 bases in between. This CDR3 has 18 residues. Per germline, CDR1 MNHEY and CDR2 SVGEGT.

The chain employs TRBV7-3 and TRBJ1-1; no definite D call. CDR3 length: 13 amino acids. V lost 5 bases and J lost 1, with 8 bases in between. In germline, CDR1 is SGHTA, CDR2 FQGTGA. CDR3 amino acids: CASSRRQNTEAFF. The CDR3, as DNA: TGTGCCAGCAGCCGCCGACAGAACACTGAAGCTTTCTTT.

The sample holds one count of this clone. This sequence joins TRBV4-1 and TRBJ2-3, with unresolved D. V was pared by 0 bases and J by 4 bases, with 5 bases between. The CDR3 spans 13 residues. The germline CDR1 and CDR2 sequences are MGHRA and YSYEKL. The chain's CDR3 is CASSQDRSDTQYF. The CDR3 coding sequence is TGCGCCAGCAGCCAAGATCGGTCAGATACGCAGTATTTT.